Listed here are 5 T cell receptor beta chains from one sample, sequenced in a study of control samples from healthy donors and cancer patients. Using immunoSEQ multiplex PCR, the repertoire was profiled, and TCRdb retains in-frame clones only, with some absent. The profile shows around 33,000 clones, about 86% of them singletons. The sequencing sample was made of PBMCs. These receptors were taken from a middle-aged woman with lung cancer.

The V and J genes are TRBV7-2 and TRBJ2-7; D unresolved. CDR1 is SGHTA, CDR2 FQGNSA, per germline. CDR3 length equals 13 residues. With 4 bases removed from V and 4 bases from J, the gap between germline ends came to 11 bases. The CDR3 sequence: CASSSPHLYEQYF. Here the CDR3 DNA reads TGTGCCAGCAGCTCTCCACACCTATACGAGCAGTACTTC. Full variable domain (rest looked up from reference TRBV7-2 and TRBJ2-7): GAGVSQSPSNKVTEKGKDVELRCDPISGHTALYWYRQSLGQGLEFLIYFQGNSAPDKSGLPSDRFSAERTGGSVSTLTIQRTQQEDSAVYLCASSSPHLYEQYFGPGTRLTVT.

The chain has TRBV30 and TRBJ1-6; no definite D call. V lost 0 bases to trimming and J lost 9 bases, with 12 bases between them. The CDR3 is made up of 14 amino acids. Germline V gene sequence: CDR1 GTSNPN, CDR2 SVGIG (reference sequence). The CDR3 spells CAWSVGQEGSPLHF. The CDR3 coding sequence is TGTGCCTGGAGTGTAGGCCAAGAGGGTTCACCCCTCCACTTT.

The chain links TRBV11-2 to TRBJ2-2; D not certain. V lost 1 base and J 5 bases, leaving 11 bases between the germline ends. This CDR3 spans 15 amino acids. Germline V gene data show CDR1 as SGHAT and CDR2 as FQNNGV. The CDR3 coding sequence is TGTGCCAGCAGCTTAGTCGTAAGTCGGACCGGGGAGCTGTTTTTT. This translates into CASSLVVSRTGELFF.

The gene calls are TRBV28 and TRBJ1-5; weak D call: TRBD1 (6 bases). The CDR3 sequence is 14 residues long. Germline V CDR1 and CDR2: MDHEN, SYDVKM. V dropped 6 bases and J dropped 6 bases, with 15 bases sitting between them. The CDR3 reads CASSLGGAVQPQHF. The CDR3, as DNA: TGTGCCAGCAGCCTGGGGGGGGCGGTTCAGCCCCAGCATTTT.

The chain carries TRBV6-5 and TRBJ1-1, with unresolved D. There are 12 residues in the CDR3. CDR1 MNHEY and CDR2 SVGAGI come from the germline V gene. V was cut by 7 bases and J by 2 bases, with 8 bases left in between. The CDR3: CASNWLNTEAFF. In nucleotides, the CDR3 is TGTGCCAGCAATTGGCTAAACACTGAAGCTTTCTTT.